This TCR beta chain was recovered during a study of a mutant IDH1 vaccine in newly diagnosed glioma. Study as a whole: Of treated patients, about 60% were men and 37.5% women, averaging around 42 years. Patients were pretreated with radiotherapy, temozolomide, or both, mostly both.

This sample's time point: baseline, week 1 (first vaccination visit). Treatment given: pre-vaccination baseline after standard-of-care therapy. Astrocytomas found in donors were new, WHO grade 3 or 4, IDH1-mutant and ATRX-lost. Here immunoSEQ multiplex PCR was the method, and the copy in TCRdb shows in-frame clones only, minus some. The sample includes tens of thousands of clones, about 89% of them seen just once. This clonotype was obtained from a man aged 25 to 45 with glioma. The starting material was PBMCs, obtained from a glioma patient treated with radiotherapy, temozolomide or both.

The CDR3 protein is CASSPPDSYEQYF. The CDR3 coding sequence is TGTGCCAGCAGTCCTCCGGACAGCTACGAGCAGTACTTC. The chain uses TRBV6-6 and TRBJ2-7; the D gene is possibly TRBD1 (6 bases). CDR1 MNHNY and CDR2 SVGAGI come from the germline V gene (reference sequence). V was pared by 5 bases and J by 3 bases, with 11 bases between. This CDR3 comprises 13 residues.